Included here is one TCR beta chain sequence, with context. The data derive from a study of Graves' ophthalmopathy and Graves' hyperthyroidism. Aged 18 to 65, hyperthyroidism patients had new diagnoses of under 2 months' duration. As the template, RNA transcripts were used to amplify TCR beta CDR3 regions. First-round RT-PCR used HTBI primers; second-round multiplex PCR followed. TCRdb ran MiXCR on the multiplex PCR reads and lists one entry per CDR3 protein. The sample carries around 1.1 million distinct CDR3 sequences, about two fifths recorded once. With 0 bases removed from V and 17 bases from J, the gap between germline ends came to 13 bases. The CDR3 is 12 residues long. Germline V gene lookup returns CDR1 LGHDT and CDR2 YNNKEL (reference sequence).

The chain uses TRBV3-1 and TRBJ1-4, with no clear D. This receptor was taken from an adult man with Graves' hyperthyroidism. The sample consisted of peripheral blood or thyroid tissue (not recorded which). In DNA form, the CDR3 reads TGTGCCAGCAGCCAAGAGGCTGGGAGGTTATTTTTT. This codes for CASSQEAGRLFF.